This record concerns one T cell receptor beta chain sequence. Its antigen is undetermined. The V end lost 4 bases, the J end lost 3 bases, and 13 bases lay between the germline ends. Germline V gives CDR1 SGHAT, CDR2 FQDESV (reference sequence). The CDR3 totals 16 residues. This sample stems from a study of cytomegalovirus exposure and HLA in healthy donors. Study information: Earlier, almost 120 million unique TCR beta sequences were recovered from roughly 200 million T cells by an analysis.

Notes on the study in general: Later work found that TCR association rates differed between HLA loci; DRB1 had the most and HLA-C the fewest.

Despite likely unrecorded immune exposures, the donors were nominally healthy at the time of sampling. The PCR used 60 Vbeta and 13 Jbeta primers. Produced via immunoSEQ multiplex PCR; TCRdb's table is partial and in-frame only. This table holds 75,000 to 95,000 clones, around 66% found once. Sequenced sample: PBMCs. The origin of this receptor is a man aged 30 to 45 in good health and CMV-seronegative. V is TRBV11-1 and J is TRBJ1-6, with D possibly matching TRBD1 (5 bases). As DNA, the CDR3 is TGTGCCAGCAGCTACGGATTAGACAGCTATAATTCACCCCTCCACTTT. Protein: CASSYGLDSYNSPLHF.